These T cell receptor beta chains were read from a single sample in a study of CD8+ T cells in alopecia areata. Assay used: immunoSEQ multiplex PCR; TCRdb lists only in-frame clones, some missing. The repertoire includes approximately 210,000 clones, roughly 60% of them detected once, and approximately 0.97% sits in the top ten. Sample: CD4+ T cells sorted from blood, taken at week 24, from a patient treated with tofacitinib. The receptors were sampled from a human donor with alopecia areata. Both conserved end residues are part of each CDR3. The D gene is left open where the match is weak. Only some rows state a clone size, as once, few, many or a class for expanded clones.

J	size	D	V	CDR3	DNA
TRBJ1-4	-	-	TRBV29-1	CSVKTGPRHATNEKLFF	TGCAGCGTTAAAACCGGGCCCAGACATGCAACTAATGAAAAACTGTTTTTT
TRBJ2-7	-	-	TRBV7-2	CASSSRNSYEQYF	TGTGCCAGCAGCTCGCGAAACTCCTACGAGCAGTACTTC
TRBJ2-3	-	TRBD2	TRBV29-1	CSVSASGRADTQYF	TGCAGCGTTTCTGCTAGCGGGAGAGCAGATACGCAGTATTTT
TRBJ2-2	-	-	TRBV29-1	CSVAVGGFGNTGELFF	TGCAGCGTGGCGGTGGGGGGATTTGGAAACACCGGGGAGCTGTTTTTT
TRBJ1-2	few	-	TRBV7-2	CASSPQGQGRYNYGYTF	TGTGCCAGCAGCCCCCAGGGGCAGGGGCGGTATAACTATGGCTACACCTTC
TRBJ2-1	few	-	TRBV4-3	CASSQEAGFSGGEQFF	TGCGCCAGCAGCCAAGAAGCGGGCTTTAGTGGGGGTGAGCAGTTCTTC
TRBJ1-2	-	TRBD1	TRBV29-1	CSVFGTGAYGYTF	TGCAGCGTTTTCGGGACAGGGGCCTATGGCTACACCTTC
TRBJ2-7	-	TRBD1	TRBV7-9	CASSSVTGTGKYEQYF	TGTGCCAGCAGCTCGGTGACCGGGACAGGGAAATACGAGCAGTACTTC
TRBJ2-2	-	TRBD1	TRBV4-3	CASSSQTGDLTGELFF	TGCGCCAGCAGCTCTCAGACAGGGGATTTAACCGGGGAGCTGTTTTTT
TRBJ2-7	-	-	TRBV28	CASSLSGFYEQYF	TGTGCCAGCAGTTTGTCGGGTTTCTACGAGCAGTACTTC
TRBJ2-1	-	TRBD2	TRBV4-2	CASSQVRGSSYNEQFF	TGTGCCAGCAGCCAAGTTCGCGGGAGCTCCTACAATGAGCAGTTCTTC
TRBJ2-3	-	-	TRBV10-3	CAIKTSTDTQYF	TGTGCCATCAAGACTAGCACAGATACGCAGTATTTT
TRBJ1-2	-	TRBD1	TRBV4-3	CASSQDNEGAYGYTF	TGCGCCAGCAGCCAAGATAATGAGGGGGCCTATGGCTACACCTTC
TRBJ1-1	few	-	TRBV4-3	CASSQDNTGVNTEAFF	TGCGCCAGCAGCCAAGATAACACGGGCGTCAACACTGAAGCTTTCTTT
TRBJ2-5	few	-	TRBV5-1	CASSPQRAQETQYF	TGCGCCAGCAGCCCCCAGCGGGCGCAAGAGACCCAGTACTTC
TRBJ1-5	-	TRBD1	TRBV25-1	CASSEPGQGQPQHF	TGTGCCAGCAGTGAGCCGGGACAGGGTCAGCCCCAGCATTTT
TRBJ1-2	few	-	TRBV10-3	CAISEGDYGYTF	TGTGCCATCAGTGAGGGCGACTATGGCTACACCTTC
TRBJ1-2	-	-	TRBV14	CASSQAGRGYGYTF	TGTGCCAGCAGCCAAGCAGGCAGGGGATATGGCTACACCTTC